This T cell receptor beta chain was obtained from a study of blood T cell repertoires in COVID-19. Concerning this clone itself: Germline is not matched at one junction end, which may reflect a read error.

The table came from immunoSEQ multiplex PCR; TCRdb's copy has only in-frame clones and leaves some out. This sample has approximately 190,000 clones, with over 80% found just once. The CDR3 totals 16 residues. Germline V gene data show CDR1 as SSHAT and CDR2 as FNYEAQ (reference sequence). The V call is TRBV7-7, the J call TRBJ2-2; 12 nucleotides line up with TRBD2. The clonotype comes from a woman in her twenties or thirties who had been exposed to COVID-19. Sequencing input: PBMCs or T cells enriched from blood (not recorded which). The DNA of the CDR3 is TGTGCTAGCAGCCCGACTAGCGGGGGTGGAACCGGGGAGCTGTTTTTT. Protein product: CASSPTSGGGTGELFF.